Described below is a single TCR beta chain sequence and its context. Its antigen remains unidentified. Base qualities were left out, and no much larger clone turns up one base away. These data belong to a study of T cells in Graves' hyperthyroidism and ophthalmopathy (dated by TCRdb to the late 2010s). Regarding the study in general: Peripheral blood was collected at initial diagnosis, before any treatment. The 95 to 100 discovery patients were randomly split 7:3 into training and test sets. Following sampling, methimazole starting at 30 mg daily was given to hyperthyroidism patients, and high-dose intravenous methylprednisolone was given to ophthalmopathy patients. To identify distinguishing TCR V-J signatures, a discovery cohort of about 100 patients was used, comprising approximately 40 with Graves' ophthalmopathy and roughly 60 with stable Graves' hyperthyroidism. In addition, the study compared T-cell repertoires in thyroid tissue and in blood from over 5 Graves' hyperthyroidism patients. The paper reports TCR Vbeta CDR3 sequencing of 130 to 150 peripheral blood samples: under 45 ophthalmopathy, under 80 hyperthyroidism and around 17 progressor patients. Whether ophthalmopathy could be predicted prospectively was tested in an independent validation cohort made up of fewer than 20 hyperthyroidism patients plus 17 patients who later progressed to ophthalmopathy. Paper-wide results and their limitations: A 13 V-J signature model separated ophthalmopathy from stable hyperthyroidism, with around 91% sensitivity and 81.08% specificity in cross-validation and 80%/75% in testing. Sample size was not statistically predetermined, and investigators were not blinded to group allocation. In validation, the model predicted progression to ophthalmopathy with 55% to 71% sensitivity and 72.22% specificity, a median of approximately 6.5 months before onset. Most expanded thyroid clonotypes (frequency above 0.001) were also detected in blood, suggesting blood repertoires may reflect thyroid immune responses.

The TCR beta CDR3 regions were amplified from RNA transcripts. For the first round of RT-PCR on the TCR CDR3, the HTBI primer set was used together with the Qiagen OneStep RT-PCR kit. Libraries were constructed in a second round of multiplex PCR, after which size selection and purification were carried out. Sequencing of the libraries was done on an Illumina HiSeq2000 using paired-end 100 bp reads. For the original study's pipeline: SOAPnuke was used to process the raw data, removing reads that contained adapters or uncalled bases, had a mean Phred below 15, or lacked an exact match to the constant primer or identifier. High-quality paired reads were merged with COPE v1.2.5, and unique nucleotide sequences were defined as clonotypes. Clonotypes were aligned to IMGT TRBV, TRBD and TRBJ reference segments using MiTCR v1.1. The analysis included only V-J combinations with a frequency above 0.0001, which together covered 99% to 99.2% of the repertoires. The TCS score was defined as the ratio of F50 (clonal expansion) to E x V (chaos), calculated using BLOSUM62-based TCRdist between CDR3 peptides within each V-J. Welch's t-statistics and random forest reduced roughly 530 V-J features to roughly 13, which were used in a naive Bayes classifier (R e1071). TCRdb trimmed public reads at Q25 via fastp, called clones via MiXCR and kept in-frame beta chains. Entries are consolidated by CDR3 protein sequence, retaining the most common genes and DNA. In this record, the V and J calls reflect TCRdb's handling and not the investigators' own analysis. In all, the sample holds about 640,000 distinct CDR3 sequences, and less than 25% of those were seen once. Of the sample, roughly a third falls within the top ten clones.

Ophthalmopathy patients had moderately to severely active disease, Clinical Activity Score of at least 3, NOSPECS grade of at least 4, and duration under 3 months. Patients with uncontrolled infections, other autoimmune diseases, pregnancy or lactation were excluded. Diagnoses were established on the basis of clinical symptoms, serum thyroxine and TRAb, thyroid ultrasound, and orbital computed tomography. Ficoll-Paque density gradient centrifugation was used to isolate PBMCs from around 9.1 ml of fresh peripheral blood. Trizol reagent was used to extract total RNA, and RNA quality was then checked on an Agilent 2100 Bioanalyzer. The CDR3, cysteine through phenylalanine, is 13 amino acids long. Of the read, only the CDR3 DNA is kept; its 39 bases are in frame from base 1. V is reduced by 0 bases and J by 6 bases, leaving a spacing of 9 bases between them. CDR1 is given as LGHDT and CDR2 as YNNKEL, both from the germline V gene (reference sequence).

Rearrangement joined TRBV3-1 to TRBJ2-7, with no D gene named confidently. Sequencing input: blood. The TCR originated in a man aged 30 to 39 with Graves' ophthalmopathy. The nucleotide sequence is TGTGCCAGCAGCCAAGATCCGGCGCTCGAGCAGTACTTC. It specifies CASSQDPALEQYF.